The 28 T cell receptor beta chains below come from one sample, sequenced in a study of cytomegalovirus exposure and HLA in healthy donors. Primers for the PCR totalled 60 Vbeta and 13 Jbeta. Some clones are missing from TCRdb's copy, which holds only in-frame ones; the method was immunoSEQ multiplex PCR. This repertoire shows fewer than 250,000 clones, about 79% found once; its top ten account for over 1.5%. Sequencing was carried out using PBMCs. The receptors here all came from a male donor in good health and CMV-seronegative.

This clone was recorded a few times. The J gene is TRBJ2-1, the V gene TRBV6-5, with D unresolved. Germline-derived CDR1 and CDR2 are MNHEY and SVGAGI. Trimming stripped 6 bases from V and 8 bases from J, with 17 bases between. The CDR3 totals 14 residues. CDR3 protein: CASRSRGESDEQFF. The CDR3 DNA sequence: TGTGCCAGCAGATCTAGAGGAGAGTCGGATGAGCAGTTCTTC.

This chain uses TRBV5-1 with TRBJ1-3; D gene ambiguous. V lost 0 bases to trimming and J lost 2 bases, with 6 bases between them. From germline, CDR1 is SGHRS and CDR2 YFSETQ. The CDR3 extends over 14 amino acids. The CDR3, as DNA: TGCGCCAGCAGCTTGGATAGTGCTGGAAACACCATATATTTT. As protein: CASSLDSAGNTIYF.

V gene TRBV2 combines with J gene TRBJ2-3; 10 bases match TRBD1. With V trimmed by 4 bases and J by 3 bases, 7 bases remained unmatched. Germline values: CDR1 SNHLY, CDR2 FYNNEI. This CDR3 is 16 amino acids long. The CDR3 bases are TGTGCCAGCAGTGCGGGACAGGGGAGGTGGACAGATACGCAGTATTTT. Translation gives CASSAGQGRWTDTQYF. The variable domain in full, with the rest retrieved from reference TRBV2 and TRBJ2-3, is EPEVTQTPSHQVTQMGQEVILRCVPISNHLYFYWYRQILGQKVEFLVSFYNNEISEKSEIFDDQFSVERPDGSNFTLKIRSTKLEDSAMYFCASSAGQGRWTDTQYFGPGTRLTVL.

The chain has TRBV7-3 and TRBJ2-1; 7 bases are shared with TRBD1. V was pared by 8 bases and J by 9 bases, with 10 bases of the junction left unmatched. The CDR3 has 13 residues. The germline CDR1 and CDR2 sequences are SGHTA and FQGTGA. The CDR3 loop is CASSSQGTSEQFF. In DNA form, the CDR3 reads TGTGCCAGCTCCTCACAGGGGACCAGTGAGCAGTTCTTC.

This clone was observed once. This chain uses TRBV5-1 with TRBJ2-3; 11 bases map to TRBD2. The CDR3 loop spans 17 amino acids. Germline CDR1 reads SGHRS; CDR2 reads YFSETQ. V lost 0 bases to trimming and J lost 3 bases; unmatched junction nucleotides: 6. The CDR3 DNA is TGCGCCAGCAGCTTGGTAGCGGGGGGGCTATCAACAGATACGCAGTATTTT. Translation: CASSLVAGGLSTDTQYF.

The chain joins TRBV28 to TRBJ1-3, with 8 positions matching TRBD1. Looked up from germline, CDR1 is MDHEN and CDR2 is SYDVKM. This CDR3 is 16 amino acids long. Losses at the gene ends were 4 bases for V and 3 bases for J; bases not matched to a gene: 8. CDR3 sequence (DNA): TGTGCCAGCAGTTCATTGACAGGGGCCCATGGAAACACCATATATTTT. Amino acids: CASSSLTGAHGNTIYF.

The chain employs TRBV7-9 and TRBJ2-1; TRBD2 matches 8 bases. Germline CDR1 is SEHNR and CDR2 is FQNEAQ (reference sequence). CDR3 length: 15 residues. Unmatched junction bases numbered 9, after V lost 1 base and J lost 10 bases. DNA of the CDR3: TGTGCCAGCAGCTTAGAGCGGGAGACACCTGGGGAGCAGTTCTTC. Its protein is CASSLERETPGEQFF.

This chain uses TRBV11-2 with TRBJ1-2; 7 nucleotides align to TRBD1. There are 15 residues in the CDR3. Losses at the gene ends were 4 bases for V and 4 bases for J; bases not matched to a gene: 9. The V gene's germline CDR1 is SGHAT and CDR2 FQNNGV. As DNA, the CDR3 is TGTGCCAGCAGCTCCACGCTCAGGGGGGTCTATGGCTACACCTTC. Translating gives CASSSTLRGVYGYTF.

The chain joins TRBV29-1 to TRBJ2-5, with D possibly TRBD1 on 6 matching bases. Judging by the DNA end, TRBJ2-7 fits better; the J call may be wrong. The CDR3 has 11 residues. CDR1 is SQVTM and CDR2 is ANQGSEA in the germline V gene. CDR3 nucleotide sequence: TGCAGCGTTGGTTACAGGGACGAGCAGTACTTC. Its protein is CSVGYRDEQYF.

This clone was seen a handful of times. J is TRBJ1-5 and V is TRBV2, with D unresolved. The germline V and J ends were trimmed by 6 bases and 0 bases, with 3 bases remaining between them. CDR1 is SNHLY, CDR2 FYNNEI, per germline. The CDR3 spans 12 residues. CDR3 sequence reads: CASSRSNQPQHF. The CDR3 coding sequence is TGTGCCAGCAGCCGTAGCAATCAGCCCCAGCATTTT. Full variable domain (remainder filled in from reference TRBV2 and TRBJ1-5): EPEVTQTPSHQVTQMGQEVILRCVPISNHLYFYWYRQILGQKVEFLVSFYNNEISEKSEIFDDQFSVERPDGSNFTLKIRSTKLEDSAMYFCASSRSNQPQHFGDGTRLSIL.

This clone was seen only once. The V gene is TRBV19, the J gene TRBJ2-7; 7 bases are a match to TRBD2. From germline, CDR1 is LNHDA and CDR2 SQIVND (reference sequence). CDR3 size: 14 residues. V lost 5 bases and J lost 6; bases outside the gene matches: 10. CDR3 residues: CASSLLGREGEQYF. The DNA of the CDR3 is TGTGCCAGTAGTCTCCTGGGCAGGGAGGGCGAGCAGTACTTC. Filled out from reference TRBV19 and TRBJ2-7, the complete variable domain reads DGGITQSPKYLFRKEGQNVTLSCEQNLNHDAMYWYRQDPGQGLRLIYYSQIVNDFQKGDIAEGYSVSREKKESFPLTVTSAQKNPTAFYLCASSLLGREGEQYFGPGTRLTVT.

A few counts support this clone. The rearrangement links TRBV11-2 to TRBJ2-7; 11 bases agree with TRBD2. Trimming cost V 10 bases and J 2 bases; bases outside gene matches: 4. Germline V gives CDR1 SGHAT, CDR2 FQNNGV. This CDR3 comprises 13 residues. CDR3 in amino acids: CAIRTSGPYEQYF. In DNA form, the CDR3 reads TGTGCCATTCGGACTAGCGGGCCCTACGAGCAGTACTTC.

This clone was counted a few times. The chain links TRBV6-5 to TRBJ1-1; D not certain. This CDR3 region has 14 residues. CDR1 is MNHEY, CDR2 SVGAGI, per germline. Trimming pared 0 bases from V and 1 base from J, leaving 6 bases between. For the CDR3, the DNA is TGTGCCAGCAGTTACTCGGAGGGGAACACTGAAGCTTTCTTT. It is translated as CASSYSEGNTEAFF.

This clone was found once. The genes are TRBV13 and TRBJ2-3, with D possibly being TRBD2 (5 bases). Germline V CDR1 and CDR2: PRHDT, FYEKMQ (reference sequence). Trimming removed 7 bases from V and 0 bases from J, with 11 bases in between. The CDR3 runs 14 residues. The CDR3 is CASTSGSSTDTQYF. CDR3 DNA: TGTGCCAGCACCTCGGGATCTAGCACAGATACGCAGTATTTT.

The rearrangement uses TRBV2 and TRBJ2-1; 11 nucleotides agree with TRBD2. This CDR3 region has 15 residues. Germline V gene sequence: CDR1 SNHLY, CDR2 FYNNEI. The ends lost 4 bases at V and 3 bases at J; junction bases unmatched: 2. The CDR3 sequence: CASSGTSGSYNEQFF. CDR3 bases: TGTGCCAGCAGTGGTACTAGCGGGAGCTACAATGAGCAGTTCTTC.

The chain has TRBV5-1 and TRBJ2-7; tentatively, D is TRBD2 (6 bases). V lost 4 bases and J 2 bases, leaving 13 bases between the germline ends. Germline CDR1 reads SGHRS; CDR2 reads YFSETQ. The CDR3 loop spans 14 amino acids. The chain's CDR3 is CASSPGPGAYEQYF. As DNA, the CDR3 is TGCGCCAGCAGCCCGGGACCGGGGGCCTACGAGCAGTACTTC.

The chain uses TRBV27 and TRBJ1-6, with 10 bases identical to TRBD1. V gave up 3 bases and J gave up 8 bases; unmatched junction bases: 10. The CDR3 totals 17 residues. The germline CDR1 and CDR2 sequences are MNHEY and SMNVEV (reference sequence). The CDR3 nucleotides read TGTGCCAGCAGTTTTTCCGGGACAGGGGCTGTTCATTCACCCCTCCACTTT. Protein: CASSFSGTGAVHSPLHF.

The CDR3 region is CASSQSRQGTDTQYF. As DNA, the CDR3 is TGCGCCAGCAGTCAGTCTAGACAGGGCACAGATACGCAGTATTTT. The chain recombines TRBV4-3 with TRBJ2-3; maybe TRBD1 (6 bases). The CDR3 is 15 amino acids. The V end was cut by 6 bases, the J end by 1 base, with 14 bases between. Germline assignment: CDR1 LGHNA and CDR2 YSLEER.

This chain links TRBV5-4 with TRBJ2-7; D may be TRBD1 (6 bases). The CDR3 consists of 14 residues. V was pared by 4 bases and J by 0 bases, with 11 bases between. CDR1 is SGHNT, CDR2 YYREEE, per germline (reference sequence). The CDR3 here is CASSRDTDSYEQYF. CDR3 DNA sequence: TGTGCCAGCAGCCGGGACACCGACTCCTACGAGCAGTACTTC. The whole variable domain, remainder taken from reference TRBV5-4 and TRBJ2-7, is ETGVTQSPTHLIKTRGQQVTLRCSSQSGHNTVSWYQQALGQGPQFIFQYYREEENGRGNFPPRFSGLQFPNYSSELNVNALELDDSALYLCASSRDTDSYEQYFGPGTRLTVT.

The chain joins TRBV19 to TRBJ1-5; a possible D gene is TRBD1 (6 bases). The V end was cut by 0 bases, the J end by 7 bases, with 13 bases between. The CDR3 has 15 residues. Germline V gene lookup returns CDR1 LNHDA and CDR2 SQIVND (reference sequence). The CDR3 is CASSIDLTGWQPQHF. In DNA, the CDR3 is TGTGCCAGTAGTATAGACTTAACAGGGTGGCAGCCCCAGCATTTT.

The CDR3 reads CASSQGPGQGARTDTQYF. The DNA for the CDR3 is TGTGCCAGCAGCCAAGGCCCGGGACAGGGGGCTCGGACAGATACGCAGTATTTT. This chain uses TRBV14 with TRBJ2-3; 12 nucleotides align to TRBD1. CDR1 and CDR2 (germline): SGHDN, FVKESK. V was clipped by 1 base and J by 3 bases; unmatched bases: 8. The CDR3 has 18 residues.

A few counts support this clone. The chain is built from TRBV29-1 and TRBJ1-5, with TRBD1 matching 7 bases. Germline trimming cut 7 bases from V and 3 bases from J; bases unmatched to any gene: 6. The CDR3 length is 13 residues. Germline V CDR1 and CDR2: SQVTM, ANQGSEA. The CDR3 loop reads CSARQGFNQPQHF. The CDR3 region has the DNA TGCAGCGCAAGACAGGGCTTCAATCAGCCCCAGCATTTT. The full variable domain, with the rest looked up from reference TRBV29-1 and TRBJ1-5, is SAVISQKPSRDICQRGTSLTIQCQVDSQVTMMFWYRQQPGQSLTLIATANQGSEATYESGFVIDKFPISRPNLTFSTLTVSNMSPEDSSIYLCSARQGFNQPQHFGDGTRLSIL.

The rearrangement links TRBV9 to TRBJ1-5; D may be TRBD1 (5 bases). Germline-derived CDR1 and CDR2 are SGDLS and YYNGEE. The germline V and J ends were trimmed by 4 bases and 2 bases, with 13 bases remaining between them. The CDR3 runs 15 residues. DNA for the CDR3: TGTGCCAGCAGCTTTAGCCCGGGGGGCAATCAGCCCCAGCATTTT. Amino acid sequence: CASSFSPGGNQPQHF. Full variable domain (remainder filled in from reference TRBV9 and TRBJ1-5): DSGVTQTPKHLITATGQRVTLRCSPRSGDLSVYWYQQSLDQGLQFLIQYYNGEERAKGNILERFSAQQFPDLHSELNLSSLELGDSALYFCASSFSPGGNQPQHFGDGTRLSIL.

This sequence joins TRBV28 and TRBJ2-2; TRBD1 matches at 8 bases. V lost 7 bases and J lost 1; bases outside the gene matches: 2. Germline CDR1 reads MDHEN; CDR2 reads SYDVKM. The CDR3 is 14 residues long. In DNA form, the CDR3 reads TGTGCCAGCACCGGGACAGGGAACACCGGGGAGCTGTTTTTT. Amino acid sequence: CASTGTGNTGELFF.

The J gene is TRBJ2-2, the V gene TRBV7-9; no firm D call. Germline-derived CDR1 and CDR2 are SEHNR and FQNEAQ (reference sequence). The CDR3 has 14 residues. Trimming pared 3 bases from V and 4 bases from J, leaving 9 bases between. CDR3: CASSFPRFTGELFF. In DNA, the CDR3 is TGTGCCAGCAGCTTTCCCAGGTTCACCGGGGAGCTGTTTTTT.

This clone came up once. The rearrangement links TRBV5-4 to TRBJ1-6; D might be TRBD1 (6 bases). The CDR3 has 13 amino acids. Germline-derived CDR1 and CDR2 are SGHNT and YYREEE (reference sequence). Trimming stripped 8 bases from V and 6 bases from J, with 12 bases between. CDR3 protein: CARGQGLNSPLHF. The CDR3 nucleotides read TGTGCCAGAGGCCAGGGGCTTAATTCACCCCTCCACTTT.

This chain uses TRBV18 with TRBJ2-6; perhaps TRBD1 as D (6 bases). Germline assignment: CDR1 KGHSH and CDR2 LQKENI. The CDR3 has 18 amino acids. V lost 5 bases to trimming and J lost 0 bases, with 17 bases between them. CDR3 region: CASSSLTGQLSGANVLTF. The DNA of the CDR3 is TGTGCCAGCTCATCCCTTACAGGACAGCTCTCTGGGGCCAACGTCCTGACTTTC. The full variable domain, its missing parts supplied by reference TRBV18 and TRBJ2-6, is NAGVMQNPRHLVRRRGQEARLRCSPMKGHSHVYWYRQLPEEGLKFMVYLQKENIIDESGMPKERFSAEFPKEGPSILRIQQVVRGDSAAYFCASSSLTGQLSGANVLTFGAGSRLTVL.

V is TRBV4-2 and J is TRBJ1-4; D remains ambiguous. The CDR3 totals 16 residues. V was shortened by 6 bases and J by 8 bases, with 22 bases between the two germline ends. Germline CDR1 LGHNA, CDR2 YNFKEQ. CDR3 residues: CASRTSPPAGGEKLFF. CDR3 in DNA: TGTGCCAGCAGAACCTCCCCTCCGGCGGGAGGGGAAAAACTGTTTTTT.